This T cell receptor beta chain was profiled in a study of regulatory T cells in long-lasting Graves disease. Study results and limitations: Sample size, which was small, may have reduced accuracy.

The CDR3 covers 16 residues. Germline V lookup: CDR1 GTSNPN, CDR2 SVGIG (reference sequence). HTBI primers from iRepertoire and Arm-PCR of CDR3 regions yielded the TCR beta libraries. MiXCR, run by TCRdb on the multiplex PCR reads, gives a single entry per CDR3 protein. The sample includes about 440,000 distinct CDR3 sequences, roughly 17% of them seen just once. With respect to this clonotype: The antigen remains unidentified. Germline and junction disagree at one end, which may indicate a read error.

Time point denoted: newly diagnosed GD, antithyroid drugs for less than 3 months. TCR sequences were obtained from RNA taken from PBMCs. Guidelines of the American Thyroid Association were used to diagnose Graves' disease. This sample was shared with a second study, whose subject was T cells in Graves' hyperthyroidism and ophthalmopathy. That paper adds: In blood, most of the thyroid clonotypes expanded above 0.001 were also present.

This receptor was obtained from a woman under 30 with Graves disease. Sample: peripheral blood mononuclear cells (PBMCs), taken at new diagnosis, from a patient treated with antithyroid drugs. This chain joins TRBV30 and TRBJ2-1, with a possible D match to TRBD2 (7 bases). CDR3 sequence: CAWRPPWGGSSNEQFF. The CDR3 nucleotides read TGTGCCTGGAGGCCTCCCTGGGGGGGCTCCTCCAATGAGCAGTTCTTC.